This T cell receptor beta chain stems from a study of early T cells in non-severe SARS-CoV-2 infection. TCRdb processed the 5' RACE reads anew with MiXCR; each CDR3 protein has one entry. The sample yields roughly 110,000 distinct CDR3 sequences, 11% seen once. CDR1 and CDR2 (germline): MNHNS, SASEGT. Deletions cut 0 bases from V and 6 bases from J, with 24 bases between. The CDR3 loop spans 18 amino acids. This clonotype was detected a few times. Sequences were obtained from whole blood. The origin of this receptor is an adult who was a healthcare worker with PCR-confirmed SARS-CoV-2 infection or an uninfected control (not recorded which). The chain uses TRBV6-1 and TRBJ2-7; D gene uncertain. DNA for the CDR3: TGTGCCAGCAGTGAAGCCCAACCTCCCGGGCTTAGAGCTCTCGAGCAGTACTTC. It yields the protein CASSEAQPPGLRALEQYF.